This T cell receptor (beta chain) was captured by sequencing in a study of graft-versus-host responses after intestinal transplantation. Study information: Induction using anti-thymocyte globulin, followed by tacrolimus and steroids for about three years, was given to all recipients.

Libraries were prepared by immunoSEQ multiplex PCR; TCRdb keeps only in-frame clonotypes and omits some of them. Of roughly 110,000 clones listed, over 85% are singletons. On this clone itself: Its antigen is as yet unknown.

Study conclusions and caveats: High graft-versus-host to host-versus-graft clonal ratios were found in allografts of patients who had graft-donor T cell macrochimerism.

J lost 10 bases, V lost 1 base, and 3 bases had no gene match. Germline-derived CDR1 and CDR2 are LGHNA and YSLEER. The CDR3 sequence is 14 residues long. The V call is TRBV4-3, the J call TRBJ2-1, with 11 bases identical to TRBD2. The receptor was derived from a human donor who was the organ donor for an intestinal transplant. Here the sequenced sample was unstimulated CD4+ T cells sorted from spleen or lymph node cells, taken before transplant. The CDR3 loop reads CASSQVLAGGEQFF. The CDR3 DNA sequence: TGCGCCAGCAGCCAAGTCCTAGCGGGAGGCGAGCAGTTCTTC.